The T cell receptor beta chain described here comes from a study of shared T cell receptors in the human thymus. Unmatched junction bases numbered 4, after V lost 1 base and J lost 4 bases. The CDR3 consists of 15 residues. CDR1 and CDR2 (germline): LGHNA, YSLEER. Sequencing used immunoSEQ multiplex PCR; TCRdb keeps in-frame clones, though not all of them. Of roughly 550,000 clones listed, about four fifths are singletons. These data also featured in a second study, about human thymus T cells. That work states: The sample donors, healthy Finnish infants, were having corrective surgery for congenital heart defects. Obtained as resections during corrective heart surgery, the thymus tissue was then studied. Thymic as well as blood repertoires seemed to favor certain V and J genes unevenly. Unrelated individuals reportedly shared highly overlapping thymic TCR repertoires.

Specimen: thymocytes. The TCR was taken from a boy younger than two with a congenital heart defect. The J gene is TRBJ1-5, the V gene TRBV4-3, with TRBD1 identical over 7 bases. The CDR3 reads CASSQGRQGNQPQHF. The DNA for the CDR3 is TGCGCCAGCAGCCAAGGGAGACAGGGTAATCAGCCCCAGCATTTT.